Shown below are 8 T cell receptor beta chains from a single sample sequenced in a study of T cells in Graves' hyperthyroidism and ophthalmopathy. Researchers took RNA transcripts and amplified the TCR beta CDR3 regions from them. The TCR CDR3 first-round RT-PCR relied on the HTBI primer set. From the multiplex PCR reads, TCRdb called clonotypes with MiXCR, one entry per CDR3 protein. The sample lists roughly 170,000 distinct CDR3 sequences; approximately 15% were seen once. The sample was blood. The receptors were gathered from a woman aged 45-59 years with Graves' hyperthyroidism.

This clonotype was seen ten or more times. The chain joins TRBV12-3 or TRBV12-4 to TRBJ1-1; D ambiguous. The CDR3 sequence is 13 residues long. V was pared by 10 bases and J by 0 bases, with 12 bases between. CDR3 amino acids: CAIESPMNTEAFF. For the CDR3, the DNA is TGTGCCATTGAGAGCCCAATGAACACTGAAGCTTTCTTT.

The chain employs TRBV18 and TRBJ1-6, with 9 bases aligning to TRBD1. The J segment lost 6 bases and the V segment lost 2 bases, leaving 11 bases of the junction unmatched. The CDR3 runs to 18 residues. Germline CDR1 KGHSH, CDR2 LQKENI. The CDR3 loop reads CASSPSRRTGVGNSPLHF. In DNA form, the CDR3 reads TGTGCCAGCTCACCATCTCGGAGGACAGGGGTAGGTAATTCACCCCTCCACTTT.

This clonotype showed up many times. CDR3 amino acids: CASSPGGNQPQHF. The CDR3 DNA reads TGTGCCAGCAGTCCGGGGGGGAACCAGCCCCAGCATTTT. The chain couples TRBV7-9 to TRBJ1-5; the D gene is possibly TRBD1 (5 bases). Germline loops: CDR1 SEHNR, CDR2 FQNEAQ (reference sequence). Trimming cost V 6 bases and J 7 bases, with 13 bases left between them. The CDR3 covers 13 residues. The whole variable domain, remainder taken from reference TRBV7-9 and TRBJ1-5, is DTGVSQNPRHKITKRGQNVTFRCDPISEHNRLYWYRQTLGQGPEFLTYFQNEAQLEKSRLLSDRFSAERPKGSFSTLEIQRTEQGDSAMYLCASSPGGNQPQHFGDGTRLSIL.

This clonotype was observed many times. The J gene is TRBJ2-7, the V gene TRBV9; TRBD1 agrees at 10 bases. J gave up 3 bases and V 0 bases, and 6 bases lay outside the gene matches. The CDR3 totals 16 residues. Germline V gives CDR1 SGDLS, CDR2 YYNGEE. CDR3 region: CASSVAGTGEVYEQYF. The DNA of the CDR3 is TGTGCCAGCAGCGTAGCTGGGACAGGGGAGGTCTACGAGCAGTACTTC.

This clonotype has ten or more counts. The chain is built from TRBV7-9 and TRBJ1-1; D perhaps matches TRBD1 (5 bases). This CDR3 spans 15 amino acids. V was pared by 5 bases and J by 11 bases, with 24 bases between. Germline loops: CDR1 SEHNR, CDR2 FQNEAQ (reference sequence). The CDR3 spells CASSPTPAGLLGAFF. In nucleotides, the CDR3 is TGTGCCAGCAGCCCAACCCCTGCAGGGTTACTTGGGGCTTTCTTT.

This rearrangement joins TRBV25-1 to TRBJ2-5; tentative D call: TRBD2 (5 bases). Germline V gene data show CDR1 as MGHDK and CDR2 as SYGVNS. This CDR3 region has 11 residues. Trimming pared 6 bases from V and 9 bases from J, leaving 11 bases between. The CDR3 spells CASRASGAQYF. DNA for the CDR3: TGTGCCAGCAGAGCCTCCGGGGCCCAGTACTTC.

The sample holds many counts of this clonotype. The chain carries TRBV7-9 and TRBJ1-1; no clear D. This CDR3 is 18 amino acids long. CDR1 SEHNR and CDR2 FQNEAQ come from the germline V gene (reference sequence). V was clipped by 5 bases and J by 1 base, with 23 bases between them. CDR3 sequence (DNA): TGTGCCAGCAGCCGTTACCTCGGCATGGCATCCCCGAACACTGAAGCTTTCTTT. As protein: CASSRYLGMASPNTEAFF.

This clonotype was observed many times. The V call is TRBV7-2, the J call TRBJ1-2; a possible D gene is TRBD1 (5 bases). The CDR3 is 13 amino acids. Per germline, CDR1 SGHTA and CDR2 FQGNSA. V gave up 5 bases and J gave up 7 bases, with 14 bases separating them. Written as DNA, the CDR3 is TGTGCCAGCAGCGCACAGGTTCTCGGTGGCTACACCTTC. Its protein product is CASSAQVLGGYTF.